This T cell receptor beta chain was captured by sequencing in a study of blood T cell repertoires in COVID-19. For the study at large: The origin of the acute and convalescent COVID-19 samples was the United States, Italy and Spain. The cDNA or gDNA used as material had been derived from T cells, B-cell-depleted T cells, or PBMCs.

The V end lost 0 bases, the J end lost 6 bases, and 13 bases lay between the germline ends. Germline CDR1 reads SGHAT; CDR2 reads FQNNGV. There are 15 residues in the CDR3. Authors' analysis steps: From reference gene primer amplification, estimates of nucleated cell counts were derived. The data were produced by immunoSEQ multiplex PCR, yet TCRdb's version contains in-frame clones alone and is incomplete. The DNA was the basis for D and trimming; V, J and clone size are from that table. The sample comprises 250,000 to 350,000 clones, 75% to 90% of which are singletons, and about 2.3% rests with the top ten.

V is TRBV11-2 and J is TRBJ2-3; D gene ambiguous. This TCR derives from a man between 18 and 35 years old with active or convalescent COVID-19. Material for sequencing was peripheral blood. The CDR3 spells CASSLDWFSRDTQYF. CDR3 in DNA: TGTGCCAGCAGCTTAGATTGGTTCAGCAGGGATACGCAGTATTTT.